This TCR beta chain was profiled in a study of identical twins. TCRdb re-analysed the 5' RACE reads in MiXCR, keeping a single row per CDR3 protein. The table includes roughly 750,000 distinct CDR3 sequences, around 21% detected once. The germline CDR1 and CDR2 sequences are SGHTA and FQGNSA. The junction had 10 bases not matched to a gene; V was cut back by 5 bases and J by 1 base. The CDR3 consists of 17 residues. Every donor was a healthy Caucasian. These data were also filed under a second study, of T cells expressing NK-cell markers. That work contributes: CD8+ T cells in over 5 donors included dominant NKG2C+ clonotypes at roughly 1.0-7.0%.

This clonotype originated in a woman between 18 and 29 years old in good health. Sequenced sample: PBMCs. This rearrangement joins TRBV7-2 to TRBJ2-3, with 9 bases identical to TRBD2. In DNA, the CDR3 is TGTGCCAGCAGCCTGACCCTCGGCGGGAGGGGCACAGATACGCAGTATTTT. Translating gives CASSLTLGGRGTDTQYF.